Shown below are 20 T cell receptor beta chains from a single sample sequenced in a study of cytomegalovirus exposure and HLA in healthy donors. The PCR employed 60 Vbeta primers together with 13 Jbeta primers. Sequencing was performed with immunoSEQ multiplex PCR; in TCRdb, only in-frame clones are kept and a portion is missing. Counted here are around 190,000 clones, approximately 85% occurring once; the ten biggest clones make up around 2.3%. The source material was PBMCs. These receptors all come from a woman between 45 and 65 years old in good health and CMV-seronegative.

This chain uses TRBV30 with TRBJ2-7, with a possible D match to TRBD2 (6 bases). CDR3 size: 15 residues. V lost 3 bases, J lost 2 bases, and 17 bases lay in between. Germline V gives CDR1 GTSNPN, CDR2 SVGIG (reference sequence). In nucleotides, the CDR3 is TGTGCCTGGAGCATAGGGCTAGCGACCACCTACGAGCAGTACTTC. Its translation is CAWSIGLATTYEQYF.

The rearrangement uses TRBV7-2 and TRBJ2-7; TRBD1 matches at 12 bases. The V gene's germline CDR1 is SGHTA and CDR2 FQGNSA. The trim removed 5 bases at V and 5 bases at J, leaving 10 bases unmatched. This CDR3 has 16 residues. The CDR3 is CASSPRAGTGGHEQYF. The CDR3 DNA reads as TGTGCCAGCAGCCCCCGCGCCGGGACAGGGGGCCACGAGCAGTACTTC.

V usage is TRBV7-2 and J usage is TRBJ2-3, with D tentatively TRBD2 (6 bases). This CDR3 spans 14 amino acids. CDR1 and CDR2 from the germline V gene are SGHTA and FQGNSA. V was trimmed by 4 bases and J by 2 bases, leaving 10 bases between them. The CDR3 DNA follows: TGTGCCAGCAGCTACGGGGACTCCACAGATACGCAGTATTTT. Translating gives CASSYGDSTDTQYF.

The CDR3 bases are TGTGCCTGGAGGCCTCAGGACAGGGACTGGCCTGAAAAACTGTTTTTT. Protein: CAWRPQDRDWPEKLFF. The chain is built from TRBV30 and TRBJ1-4; 8 bases map to TRBD1. Germline values: CDR1 GTSNPN, CDR2 SVGIG (reference sequence). The CDR3 sequence is 16 residues long. J lost 7 bases, V lost 3 bases, and 13 bases had no gene match. Supplemented by reference TRBV30 and TRBJ1-4, the full variable domain reads SQTIHQWPATLVQPVGSPLSLECTVEGTSNPNLYWYRQAAGRGLQLLFYSVGIGQISSEVPQNLSASRPQDRQFILSSKKLLLSDSGFYLCAWRPQDRDWPEKLFFGSGTQLSVL.

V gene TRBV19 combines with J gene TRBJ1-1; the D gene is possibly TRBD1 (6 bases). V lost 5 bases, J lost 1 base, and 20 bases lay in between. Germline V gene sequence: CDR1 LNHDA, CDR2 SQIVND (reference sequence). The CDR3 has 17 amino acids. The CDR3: CASSPYRGQTRNTEAFF. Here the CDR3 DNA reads TGTGCCAGTAGTCCCTACCGAGGACAGACACGGAACACTGAAGCTTTCTTT.

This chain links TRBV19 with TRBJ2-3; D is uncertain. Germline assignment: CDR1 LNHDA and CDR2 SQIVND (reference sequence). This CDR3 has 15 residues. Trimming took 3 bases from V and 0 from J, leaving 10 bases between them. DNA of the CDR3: TGTGCCAGTAGTATCAACCCTACTAGCACAGATACGCAGTATTTT. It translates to CASSINPTSTDTQYF.

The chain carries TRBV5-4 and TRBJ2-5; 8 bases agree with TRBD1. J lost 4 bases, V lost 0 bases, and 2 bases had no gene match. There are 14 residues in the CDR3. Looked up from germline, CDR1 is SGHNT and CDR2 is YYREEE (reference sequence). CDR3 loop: CASSLATGGETQYF. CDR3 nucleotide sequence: TGTGCCAGCAGCTTGGCCACAGGGGGAGAGACCCAGTACTTC.

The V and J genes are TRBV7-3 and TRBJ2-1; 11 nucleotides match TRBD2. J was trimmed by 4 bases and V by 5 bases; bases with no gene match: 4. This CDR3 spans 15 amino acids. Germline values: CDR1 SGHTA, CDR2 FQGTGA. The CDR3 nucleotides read TGTGCCAGCAGCCCCGGGACTAGCGGTTACAATGAGCAGTTCTTC. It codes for CASSPGTSGYNEQFF.

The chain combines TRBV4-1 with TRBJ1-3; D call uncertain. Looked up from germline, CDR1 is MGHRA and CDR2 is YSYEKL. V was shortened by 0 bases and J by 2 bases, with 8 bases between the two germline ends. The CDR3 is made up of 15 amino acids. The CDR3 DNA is TGCGCCAGCAGCCAAGACCCCGGAGCTGGAAACACCATATATTTT. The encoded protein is CASSQDPGAGNTIYF.

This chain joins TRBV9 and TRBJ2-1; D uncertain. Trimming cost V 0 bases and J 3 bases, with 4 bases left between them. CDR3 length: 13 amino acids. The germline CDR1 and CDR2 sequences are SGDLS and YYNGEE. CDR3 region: CASSVDLYNEQFF. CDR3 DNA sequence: TGTGCCAGCAGCGTAGATCTCTACAATGAGCAGTTCTTC.

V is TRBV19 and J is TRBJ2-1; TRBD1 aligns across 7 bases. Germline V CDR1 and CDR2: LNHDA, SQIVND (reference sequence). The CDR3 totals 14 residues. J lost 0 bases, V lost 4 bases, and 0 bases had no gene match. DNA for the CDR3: TGTGCCAGTAGTACAGGGGGCTCCTACAATGAGCAGTTCTTC. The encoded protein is CASSTGGSYNEQFF.

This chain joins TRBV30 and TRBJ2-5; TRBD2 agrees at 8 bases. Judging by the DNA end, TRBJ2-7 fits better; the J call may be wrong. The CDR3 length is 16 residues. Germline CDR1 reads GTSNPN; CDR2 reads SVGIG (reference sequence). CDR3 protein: CAWSVYRTGGPYEQYF. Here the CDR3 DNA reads TGTGCCTGGAGTGTATACCGCACGGGGGGGCCCTACGAGCAGTACTTC.

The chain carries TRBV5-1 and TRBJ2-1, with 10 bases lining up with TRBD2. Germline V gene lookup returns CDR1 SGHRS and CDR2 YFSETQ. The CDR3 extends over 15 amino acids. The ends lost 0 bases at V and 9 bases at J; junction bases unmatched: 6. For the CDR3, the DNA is TGCGCCAGCAGCTTGGAAGTAGCGGGGGGTTTTGAGCAGTTCTTC. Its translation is CASSLEVAGGFEQFF.

The CDR3 reads CASSAAGTGLYGYTF. CDR3 coding DNA: TGTGCCAGCAGCGCCGCGGGGACAGGGCTTTATGGCTACACCTTC. This chain joins TRBV5-4 and TRBJ1-2, with TRBD1 matching 9 bases. Germline V gives CDR1 SGHNT, CDR2 YYREEE (reference sequence). After removal of 4 bases from V and 5 bases from J, the junction contained 9 bases not matched to a gene. The CDR3 totals 15 residues.

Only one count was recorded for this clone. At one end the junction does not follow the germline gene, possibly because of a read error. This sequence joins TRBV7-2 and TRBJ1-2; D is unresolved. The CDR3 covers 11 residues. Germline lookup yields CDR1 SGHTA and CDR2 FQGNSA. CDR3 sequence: CASSEPYDYTF. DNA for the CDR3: TGTGCCAGCAGCGAACCCTATGACTACACCTTC.

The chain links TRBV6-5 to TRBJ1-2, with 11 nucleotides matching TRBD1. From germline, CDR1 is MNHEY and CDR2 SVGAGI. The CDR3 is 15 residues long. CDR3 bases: TGTGCTAGCGGGGAAGGGACAGGGGGTTTCTATGGCTACACCTTC. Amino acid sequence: CASGEGTGGFYGYTF.

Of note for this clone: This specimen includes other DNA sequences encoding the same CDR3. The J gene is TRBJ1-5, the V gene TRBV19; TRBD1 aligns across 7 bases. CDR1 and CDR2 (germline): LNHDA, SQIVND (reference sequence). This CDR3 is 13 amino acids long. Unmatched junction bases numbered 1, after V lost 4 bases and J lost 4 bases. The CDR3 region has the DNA TGTGCCAGTAGTACACAGGGGAATCAGCCCCAGCATTTT. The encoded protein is CASSTQGNQPQHF. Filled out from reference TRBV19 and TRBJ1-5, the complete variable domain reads DGGITQSPKYLFRKEGQNVTLSCEQNLNHDAMYWYRQDPGQGLRLIYYSQIVNDFQKGDIAEGYSVSREKKESFPLTVTSAQKNPTAFYLCASSTQGNQPQHFGDGTRLSIL.

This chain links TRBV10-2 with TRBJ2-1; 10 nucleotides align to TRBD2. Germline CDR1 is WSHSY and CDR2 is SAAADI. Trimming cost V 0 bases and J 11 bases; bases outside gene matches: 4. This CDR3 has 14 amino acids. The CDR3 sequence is CASSESGTSEKQFF. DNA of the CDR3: TGCGCCAGCAGTGAGTCCGGGACTAGCGAGAAGCAGTTCTTC.

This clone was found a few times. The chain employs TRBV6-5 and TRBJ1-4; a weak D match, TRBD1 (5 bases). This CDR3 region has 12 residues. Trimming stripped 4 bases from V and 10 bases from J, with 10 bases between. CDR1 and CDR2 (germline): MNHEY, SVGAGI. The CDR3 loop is CASSSGRGKLFF. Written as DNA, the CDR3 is TGTGCCAGCAGTTCAGGAAGGGGAAAACTGTTTTTT.

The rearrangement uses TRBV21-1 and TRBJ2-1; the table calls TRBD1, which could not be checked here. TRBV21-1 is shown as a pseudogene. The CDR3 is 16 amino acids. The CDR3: CASSKETGQGRGAEFF. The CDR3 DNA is TGTGCCAGCAGCAAAGAAACAGGCCAGGGGAGAGGTGCGGAGTTCTTC.